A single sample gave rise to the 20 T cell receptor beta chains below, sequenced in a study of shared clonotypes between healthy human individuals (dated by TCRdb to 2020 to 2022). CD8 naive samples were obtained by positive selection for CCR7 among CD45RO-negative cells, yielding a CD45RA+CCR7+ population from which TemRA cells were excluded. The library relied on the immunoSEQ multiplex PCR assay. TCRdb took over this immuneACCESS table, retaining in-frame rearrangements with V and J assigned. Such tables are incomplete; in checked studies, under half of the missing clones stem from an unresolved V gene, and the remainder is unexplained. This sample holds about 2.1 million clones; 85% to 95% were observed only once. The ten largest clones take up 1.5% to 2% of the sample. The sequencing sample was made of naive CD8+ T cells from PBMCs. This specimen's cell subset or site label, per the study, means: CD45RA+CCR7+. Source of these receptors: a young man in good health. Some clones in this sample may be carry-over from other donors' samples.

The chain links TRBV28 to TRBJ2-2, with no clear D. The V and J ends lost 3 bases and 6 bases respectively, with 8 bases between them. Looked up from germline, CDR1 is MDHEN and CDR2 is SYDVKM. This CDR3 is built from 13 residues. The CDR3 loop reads CASSFMGPGELFF. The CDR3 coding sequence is TGTGCCAGCAGTTTCATGGGTCCCGGGGAGCTGTTTTTT.

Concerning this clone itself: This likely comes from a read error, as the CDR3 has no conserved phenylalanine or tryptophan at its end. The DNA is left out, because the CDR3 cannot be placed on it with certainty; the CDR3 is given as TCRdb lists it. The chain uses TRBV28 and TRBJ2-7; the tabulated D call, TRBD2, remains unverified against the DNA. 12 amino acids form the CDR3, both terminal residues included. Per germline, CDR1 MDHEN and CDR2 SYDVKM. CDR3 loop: CASSRAGLAGVL.

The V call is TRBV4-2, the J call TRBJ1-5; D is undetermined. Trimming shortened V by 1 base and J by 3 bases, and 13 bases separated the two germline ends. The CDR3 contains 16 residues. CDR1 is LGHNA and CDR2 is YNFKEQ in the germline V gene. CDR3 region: CASSQAYKLYNQPQHF. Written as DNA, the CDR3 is TGTGCCAGCAGCCAAGCGTACAAACTATACAATCAGCCCCAGCATTTT.

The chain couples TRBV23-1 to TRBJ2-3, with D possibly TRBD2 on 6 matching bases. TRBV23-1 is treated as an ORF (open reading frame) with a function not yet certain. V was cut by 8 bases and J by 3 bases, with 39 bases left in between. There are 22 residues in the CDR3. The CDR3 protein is CASGVPSYRRSLASRGTDTQYF. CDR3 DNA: TGCGCCAGCGGCGTCCCCTCTTATAGACGGAGCCTAGCGTCCCGAGGGACAGATACGCAGTATTTT.

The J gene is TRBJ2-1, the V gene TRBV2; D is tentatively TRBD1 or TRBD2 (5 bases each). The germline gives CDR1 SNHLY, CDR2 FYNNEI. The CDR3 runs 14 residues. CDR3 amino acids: CGNSGTLGYNEQFF. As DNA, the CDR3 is TGTGGCAACTCCGGGACGCTGGGTTACAATGAGCAGTTCTTC.

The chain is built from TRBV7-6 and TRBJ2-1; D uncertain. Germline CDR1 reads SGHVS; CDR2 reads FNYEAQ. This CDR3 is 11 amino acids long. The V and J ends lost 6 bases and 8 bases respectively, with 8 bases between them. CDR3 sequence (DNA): TGTGCCAGCAGTACTCGTCATGAGCAGTTCTTC. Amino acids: CASSTRHEQFF.

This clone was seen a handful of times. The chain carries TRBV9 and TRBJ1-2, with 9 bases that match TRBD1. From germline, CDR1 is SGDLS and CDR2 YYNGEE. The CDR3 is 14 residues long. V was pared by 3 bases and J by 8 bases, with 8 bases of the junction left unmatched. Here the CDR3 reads CASSAGQGSGGYTF. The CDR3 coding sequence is TGTGCCAGCAGCGCAGGACAGGGGAGCGGCGGCTACACCTTC.

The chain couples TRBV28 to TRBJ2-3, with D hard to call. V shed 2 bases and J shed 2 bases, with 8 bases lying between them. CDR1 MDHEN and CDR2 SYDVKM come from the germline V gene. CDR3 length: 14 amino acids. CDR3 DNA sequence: TGTGCCAGCAGTTTACGACTCAACACAGATACGCAGTATTTT. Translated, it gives CASSLRLNTDTQYF.

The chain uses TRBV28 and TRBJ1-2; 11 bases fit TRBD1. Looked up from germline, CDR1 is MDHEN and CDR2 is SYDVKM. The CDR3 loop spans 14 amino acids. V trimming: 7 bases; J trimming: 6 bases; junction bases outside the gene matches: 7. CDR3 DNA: TGTGCCAGCACACCGGGACAGGGGGGCAATGGCTACACCTTC. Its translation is CASTPGQGGNGYTF.

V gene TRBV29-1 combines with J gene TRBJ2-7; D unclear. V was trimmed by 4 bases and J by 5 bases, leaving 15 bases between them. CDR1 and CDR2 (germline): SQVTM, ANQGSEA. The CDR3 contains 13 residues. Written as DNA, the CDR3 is TGCAGCGTTGTGGCAGGATGGAGCCACGAGCAGTACTTC. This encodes CSVVAGWSHEQYF.

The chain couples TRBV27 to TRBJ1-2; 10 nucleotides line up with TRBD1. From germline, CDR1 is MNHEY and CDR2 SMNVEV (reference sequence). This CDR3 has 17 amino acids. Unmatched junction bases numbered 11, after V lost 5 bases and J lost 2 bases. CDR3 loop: CASSGTGEGRRNYGYTF. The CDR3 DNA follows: TGTGCCAGCAGTGGGACAGGGGAAGGGAGAAGGAACTATGGCTACACCTTC.

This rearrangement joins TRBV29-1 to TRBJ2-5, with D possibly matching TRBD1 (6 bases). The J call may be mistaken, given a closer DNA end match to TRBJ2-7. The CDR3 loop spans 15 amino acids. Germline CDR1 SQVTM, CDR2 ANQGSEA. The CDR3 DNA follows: TGCAGCGTTGTAAGTCCCGACAGGTCAACCTACGAGCAGTACTTC. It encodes CSVVSPDRSTYEQYF.

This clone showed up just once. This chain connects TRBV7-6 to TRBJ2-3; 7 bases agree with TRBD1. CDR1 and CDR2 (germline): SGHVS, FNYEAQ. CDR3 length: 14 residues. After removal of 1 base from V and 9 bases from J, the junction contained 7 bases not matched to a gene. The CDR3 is CASSLVGEGATQYF. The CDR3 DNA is TGTGCCAGCAGCTTAGTTGGTGAGGGGGCGACGCAGTATTTT.

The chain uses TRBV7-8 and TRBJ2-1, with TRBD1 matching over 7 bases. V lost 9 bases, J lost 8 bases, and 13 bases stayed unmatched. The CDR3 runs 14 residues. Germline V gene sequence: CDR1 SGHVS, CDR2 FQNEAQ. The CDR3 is CASETTGKAHEQFF. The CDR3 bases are TGTGCCAGTGAAACGACAGGGAAGGCACATGAGCAGTTCTTC.

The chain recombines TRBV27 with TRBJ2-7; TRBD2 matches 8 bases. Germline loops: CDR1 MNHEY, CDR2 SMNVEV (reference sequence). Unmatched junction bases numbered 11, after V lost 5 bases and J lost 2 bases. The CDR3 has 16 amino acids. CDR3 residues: CASSPSAGEEPYEQYF. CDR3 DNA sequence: TGTGCCAGCAGTCCATCAGCGGGAGAAGAACCCTACGAGCAGTACTTC.

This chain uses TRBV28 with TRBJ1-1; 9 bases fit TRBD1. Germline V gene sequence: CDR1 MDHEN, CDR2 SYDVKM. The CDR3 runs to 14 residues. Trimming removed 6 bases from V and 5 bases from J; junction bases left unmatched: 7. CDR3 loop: CASRKPGQGTEAFF. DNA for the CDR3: TGTGCCAGCAGGAAGCCGGGACAGGGAACTGAAGCTTTCTTT.

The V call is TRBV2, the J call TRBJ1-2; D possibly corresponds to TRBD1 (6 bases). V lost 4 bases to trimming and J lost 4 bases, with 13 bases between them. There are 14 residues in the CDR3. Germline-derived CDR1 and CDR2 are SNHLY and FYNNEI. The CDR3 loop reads CASSGPGRGYGYTF. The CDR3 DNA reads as TGTGCCAGCAGTGGCCCCGGCAGGGGCTATGGCTACACCTTC.

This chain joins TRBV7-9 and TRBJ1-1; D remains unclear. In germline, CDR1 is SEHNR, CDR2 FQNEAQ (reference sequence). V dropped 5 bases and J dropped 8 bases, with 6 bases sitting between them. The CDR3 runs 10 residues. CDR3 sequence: CASSQTEAFF. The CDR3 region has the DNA TGTGCCAGCAGCCAGACGGAAGCTTTCTTT.

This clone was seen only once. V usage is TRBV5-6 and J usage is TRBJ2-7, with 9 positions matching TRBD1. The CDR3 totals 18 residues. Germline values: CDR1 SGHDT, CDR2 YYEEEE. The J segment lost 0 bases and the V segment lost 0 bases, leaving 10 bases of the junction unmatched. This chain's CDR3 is CASSLEKGQGLPSYEQYF. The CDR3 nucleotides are TGTGCCAGCAGCTTGGAAAAAGGACAGGGGCTTCCCTCCTACGAGCAGTACTTC.

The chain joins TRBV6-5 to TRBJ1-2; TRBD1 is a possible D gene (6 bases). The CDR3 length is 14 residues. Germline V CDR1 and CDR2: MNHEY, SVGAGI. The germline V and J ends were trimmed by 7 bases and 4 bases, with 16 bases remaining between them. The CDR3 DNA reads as TGTGCCAGCACCTGGACAGCTCTACCCTATGGCTACACCTTC. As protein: CASTWTALPYGYTF.